What follows are 20 T cell receptor beta chains derived from one specimen sequenced in a study of cytotoxic CD8 clonotypes in ibrutinib-treated CLL. Clones were sequenced by immunoSEQ multiplex PCR, and TCRdb holds only the in-frame ones, with some missing. The sample yields roughly 24,000 clones, 78% seen once. The sample was PBMCs, taken before ibrutinib treatment. These receptors all stem from a human donor with chronic lymphocytic leukemia.

This rearrangement joins TRBV5-1 to TRBJ1-1, with 7 positions matching TRBD1. Looked up from germline, CDR1 is SGHRS and CDR2 is YFSETQ. After removal of 4 bases from V and 3 bases from J, the junction contained 6 bases not matched to a gene. The CDR3 has 14 amino acids. The CDR3 loop reads CASSSEQGYTEAFF. CDR3 DNA sequence: TGCGCCAGCAGCAGCGAACAGGGGTACACTGAAGCTTTCTTT. Full variable domain (missing parts from reference TRBV5-1 and TRBJ1-1): KAGVTQTPRYLIKTRGQQVTLSCSPISGHRSVSWYQQTPGQGLQFLFEYFSETQRNKGNFPGRFSGRQFSNSRSEMNVSTLELGDSALYLCASSSEQGYTEAFFGQGTRLTVV.

J is TRBJ1-1 and V is TRBV5-1; the match to TRBD1 covers 8 bases. The V gene's germline CDR1 is SGHRS and CDR2 YFSETQ. Trimming removed 4 bases from V and 5 bases from J; junction bases left unmatched: 7. The CDR3 is 14 residues long. The chain's CDR3 is CASSPGQGGTEAFF. DNA for the CDR3: TGCGCCAGCAGCCCTGGACAGGGCGGGACTGAAGCTTTCTTT. Filled out from reference TRBV5-1 and TRBJ1-1, the complete variable domain reads KAGVTQTPRYLIKTRGQQVTLSCSPISGHRSVSWYQQTPGQGLQFLFEYFSETQRNKGNFPGRFSGRQFSNSRSEMNVSTLELGDSALYLCASSPGQGGTEAFFGQGTRLTVV.

This clone was seen only once. The rearrangement joins TRBV7-9 to TRBJ2-5; D gene ambiguous. Deletions cut 1 base from V and 5 bases from J, with 14 bases between. Germline CDR1 is SEHNR and CDR2 is FQNEAQ (reference sequence). The CDR3 consists of 15 residues. CDR3 nucleotide sequence: TGTGCCAGCAGCTTAGGAGGAACTGTAGGCGAGACCCAGTACTTC. Protein sequence: CASSLGGTVGETQYF.

The chain is built from TRBV6-6 and TRBJ2-3, with TRBD1 matching over 7 bases. Germline-derived CDR1 and CDR2 are MNHNY and SVGAGI (reference sequence). The CDR3 totals 14 residues. The V and J ends lost 6 bases and 2 bases, in that order; junction bases with no gene match: 5. CDR3 DNA: TGTGCCAGCAGCCCTGGGACAGACACAGATACGCAGTATTTT. Amino acid sequence: CASSPGTDTDTQYF.

The rearrangement links TRBV5-1 to TRBJ2-6, with 7 bases matching TRBD1. The CDR3 runs 17 residues. With 0 bases clipped from V and 4 bases from J, the junction kept 7 bases outside the gene matches. Germline V gene sequence: CDR1 SGHRS, CDR2 YFSETQ. In DNA, the CDR3 is TGCGCCAGCAGCTTGGAAGGGGGCGCGTTGGGGGCCAACGTCCTGACTTTC. As protein: CASSLEGGALGANVLTF.

This rearrangement joins TRBV15 to TRBJ2-5, with D unresolved. V dropped 1 base and J dropped 2 bases, with 14 bases sitting between them. This CDR3 region has 16 residues. Per the germline V gene, CDR1 is LNHNV and CDR2 is YYDKDF (reference sequence). The CDR3 region is CATSRGSTDPQETQYF. The CDR3 DNA follows: TGTGCCACCAGCAGAGGGAGTACAGACCCACAAGAGACCCAGTACTTC.

V usage is TRBV30 and J usage is TRBJ2-7; TRBD2 is a possible D gene (6 bases). The CDR3 runs 15 residues. Per the germline V gene, CDR1 is GTSNPN and CDR2 is SVGIG (reference sequence). The V gene lost 2 bases and the J gene lost 0 bases, with 14 bases spanning the gap. The CDR3 region is CAWSRRIADSYEQYF. The CDR3 DNA reads as TGTGCCTGGAGTAGGCGGATAGCGGACTCCTACGAGCAGTACTTC.

As DNA, the CDR3 is TGTGCCAGCAGGCTCGAGGCGGGAGGGCCAGAGGATACGCAGTATTTT. This gives the protein CASRLEAGGPEDTQYF. V gene TRBV2 combines with J gene TRBJ2-3; 9 positions agree with TRBD2. CDR3 size: 16 residues. CDR1 SNHLY and CDR2 FYNNEI come from the germline V gene. The V segment lost 6 bases and the J segment 6 bases; nucleotides outside the gene matches: 13.

The genes are TRBV11-2 and TRBJ2-7; tentatively, D is TRBD1 (5 bases). This CDR3 is 15 amino acids long. In germline, CDR1 is SGHAT, CDR2 FQNNGV. V lost 5 bases, J lost 2 bases, and 16 bases lay in between. Here the CDR3 reads CASSTYRMTAYEQYF. CDR3 bases: TGTGCCAGCAGCACCTATCGGATGACAGCCTACGAGCAGTACTTC.

The CDR3 DNA reads TGTGCCAGCTTGGCGGGAGGTTTGAACCAAGAGACCCAGTACTTC. It is translated as CASLAGGLNQETQYF. The gene calls are TRBV6-5 and TRBJ2-5; TRBD2 agrees at 8 bases. Germline CDR1 and CDR2: MNHEY and SVGAGI. This CDR3 comprises 15 residues. J gave up 0 bases and V 8 bases, and 8 bases lay outside the gene matches.

The gene calls are TRBV6-1 and TRBJ1-1; tentatively, D is TRBD1 (5 bases). The CDR3 is 14 amino acids. CDR1 is MNHNS, CDR2 SASEGT, per germline. V lost 7 bases to trimming and J lost 4 bases, with 16 bases between them. CDR3 protein: CASTRDPNFTEAFF. The CDR3 DNA reads as TGTGCCAGCACCAGGGACCCCAACTTCACTGAAGCTTTCTTT.

The chain employs TRBV30 and TRBJ1-2; 7 bases align to TRBD1. V lost 5 bases, J lost 7 bases, and 1 base stayed unmatched. The CDR3 consists of 10 residues. CDR1 is GTSNPN and CDR2 is SVGIG in the germline V gene (reference sequence). In nucleotides, the CDR3 is TGTGCCTGGGGGACAGTTGGCTACACCTTC. Translated: CAWGTVGYTF.

This clone was counted a few times. The chain carries TRBV23-1 and TRBJ2-5, with D possibly called TRBD1 or TRBD2 (6 bases each). TRBV23-1 is an ORF; its function is uncertain. This CDR3 comprises 18 residues. Between the trimmed V and J ends, which lost 0 bases and 1 base, there was a span of 18 bases. CDR3 amino acids: CASSQSVWGGTLQETQYF. As DNA, the CDR3 is TGCGCCAGCAGTCAATCGGTCTGGGGCGGGACACTCCAAGAGACCCAGTACTTC.

This clone turned up a few times. Distinct nucleotide sequences in the sample also encode this CDR3. J is TRBJ2-1 and V is TRBV4-2; 13 nucleotides agree with TRBD2. V was clipped by 0 bases and J by 9 bases; unmatched bases: 2. This CDR3 is built from 15 residues. CDR1 and CDR2 from the germline V gene are LGHNA and YNFKEQ. CDR3 protein: CASSQEGLAGVEQFF. The CDR3 DNA sequence: TGTGCCAGCAGCCAAGAAGGACTAGCGGGAGTTGAGCAGTTCTTC.

The chain uses TRBV7-6 and TRBJ2-2; a possible D gene is TRBD2 (6 bases). The CDR3 extends over 16 amino acids. CDR1 is SGHVS and CDR2 is FNYEAQ in the germline V gene. Deletions cut 0 bases from V and 6 bases from J, with 14 bases between. As DNA, the CDR3 is TGTGCCAGCAGCTTAGCGACTAGTGGGGTACCCGGGGAGCTGTTTTTT. Its translation: CASSLATSGVPGELFF. The whole variable domain, remainder taken from reference TRBV7-6 and TRBJ2-2, is GAGVSQSPRYKVTKRGQDVALRCDPISGHVSLYWYRQALGQGPEFLTYFNYEAQQDKSGLPNDRFSAERPEGSISTLTIQRTEQRDSAMYRCASSLATSGVPGELFFGEGSRLTVL.

The chain uses TRBV11-2 and TRBJ2-2; no clear D gene. Trimming removed 0 bases from V and 1 base from J, with 6 bases in between. The CDR3 covers 15 residues. Germline V gives CDR1 SGHAT, CDR2 FQNNGV. The CDR3 nucleotides are TGTGCCAGCAGCTTAGAGATCGGGAACACCGGGGAGCTGTTTTTT. It specifies CASSLEIGNTGELFF.

This chain connects TRBV19 to TRBJ2-1; D is undetermined. From germline, CDR1 is LNHDA and CDR2 SQIVND (reference sequence). V shed 3 bases and J shed 3 bases, with 18 bases lying between them. This CDR3 is built from 17 residues. The chain's CDR3 is CASSMGKLNPLYNEQFF. CDR3 DNA sequence: TGTGCCAGTAGTATGGGCAAGCTGAATCCCCTCTACAATGAGCAGTTCTTC.

The gene calls are TRBV11-3 and TRBJ2-3, with 12 bases that match TRBD2. The CDR3 has 16 residues. CDR1 and CDR2 from the germline V gene are SGHNT and YENEEA. J lost 0 bases, V lost 4 bases, and 2 bases had no gene match. CDR3 bases: TGTGCCAGCAGCTCCGGGACTAGCGGGAGCACAGATACGCAGTATTTT. Translation: CASSSGTSGSTDTQYF.

This clone turned up a few times. V usage is TRBV7-8 and J usage is TRBJ1-3; a possible D gene is TRBD1 (6 bases). Trimming took 5 bases from V and 2 from J, leaving 10 bases between them. The CDR3 sequence is 14 residues long. CDR1 is SGHVS, CDR2 FQNEAQ, per germline. The CDR3 reads CASSLQGTGNTIYF. DNA of the CDR3: TGTGCCAGCAGCCTACAGGGAACTGGAAACACCATATATTTT.

The chain has TRBV5-6 and TRBJ2-5; D possibly uses TRBD1 or TRBD2 (5 bases each). The V gene's germline CDR1 is SGHDT and CDR2 YYEEEE. CDR3 length equals 13 residues. Trimming removed 4 bases at V and 4 bases at J, with 11 bases between. The CDR3: CASSPGRRETQYF. The CDR3 region has the DNA TGTGCCAGCAGCCCGGGACGTCGAGAGACCCAGTACTTC.